Following are 16 T cell receptor beta chains from one sample sequenced in a study of shared clonotypes between healthy human individuals. Some clones are missing from TCRdb's copy, which holds only in-frame ones; the method was immunoSEQ multiplex PCR. The table lists fewer than 1 million clones, about 97% of them singletons, with about 0.21% in the top ten. The naive CD8 subset, CD45RO-negative cells positively selected for CCR7, excluded terminally differentiated effector memory CD45RA+ cells. Sequenced input: naive CD8+ T cells sorted from blood. These receptors were obtained from a man aged 30 to 39 in good health.

This chain links TRBV7-2 with TRBJ2-1; 16 bases are shared with TRBD2. Germline lookup yields CDR1 SGHTA and CDR2 FQGNSA. Trimming cost V 5 bases and J 7 bases; bases outside gene matches: 8. The CDR3 runs 17 residues. The CDR3 DNA sequence: TGTGCCAGCAGCCTAGGGACTAGCGGGAGGGCTATAAATGAGCAGTTCTTC. It codes for CASSLGTSGRAINEQFF. The whole variable domain, filled in from reference TRBV7-2 and TRBJ2-1, reads GAGVSQSPSNKVTEKGKDVELRCDPISGHTALYWYRQSLGQGLEFLIYFQGNSAPDKSGLPSDRFSAERTGGSVSTLTIQRTQQEDSAVYLCASSLGTSGRAINEQFFGPGTRLTVL.

This clone was seen only once. V usage is TRBV7-2 and J usage is TRBJ2-3; maybe TRBD2 (6 bases). Germline V gene lookup returns CDR1 SGHTA and CDR2 FQGNSA. Trimming cost V 1 base and J 4 bases, with 12 bases left between them. The CDR3 sequence is 15 residues long. Written as DNA, the CDR3 is TGTGCCAGCAGCTTAGTCGGGAGTACGGCAGATACGCAGTATTTT. It translates to CASSLVGSTADTQYF.

The V gene is TRBV27, the J gene TRBJ2-7; perhaps TRBD1 as D (5 bases). V lost 2 bases, J lost 4 bases, and 12 bases lay in between. The CDR3 has 14 residues. Germline V gene lookup returns CDR1 MNHEY and CDR2 SMNVEV (reference sequence). CDR3 bases: TGTGCCAGCAGTTTAATAGGTGGGGCTTACGAGCAGTACTTC. Protein product: CASSLIGGAYEQYF.

The chain combines TRBV25-1 with TRBJ2-1, with D unclear. This CDR3 is built from 11 residues. Trimming pared 8 bases from V and 10 bases from J, leaving 12 bases between. Germline CDR1 and CDR2: MGHDK and SYGVNS. The CDR3: CASFVKVEQFF. CDR3 coding DNA: TGTGCCAGCTTTGTGAAGGTGGAGCAGTTCTTC.

The chain carries TRBV7-9 and TRBJ2-5; 10 nucleotides match TRBD2. Trimming cost V 6 bases and J 2 bases; bases outside gene matches: 9. Germline loops: CDR1 SEHNR, CDR2 FQNEAQ (reference sequence). CDR3 size: 16 residues. DNA for the CDR3: TGTGCCAGCAGTCCCTATGGACTAGCGGATCAAGAGACCCAGTACTTC. It encodes CASSPYGLADQETQYF.

The V call is TRBV6-6, the J call TRBJ2-2; D remains unclear. The V end lost 8 bases, the J end lost 6 bases, and 4 bases lay between the germline ends. CDR1 is MNHNY, CDR2 SVGAGI, per germline (reference sequence). The CDR3 sequence is 10 residues long. The CDR3 here is CASWAGELFF. Written as DNA, the CDR3 is TGTGCCAGCTGGGCCGGGGAGCTGTTTTTT.

This clone appeared once. This chain joins TRBV19 and TRBJ2-7, with D possibly being TRBD2 (5 bases). Trimming left V 2 bases short and J 2 bases short, with 16 bases between. Per germline, CDR1 LNHDA and CDR2 SQIVND (reference sequence). The CDR3 is 16 residues long. CDR3 nucleotide sequence: TGTGCCAGTAGTATAAGTATCGGGGAGATCCCCTACGAGCAGTACTTC. Protein sequence: CASSISIGEIPYEQYF.

This clone was seen once. The V and J genes are TRBV29-1 and TRBJ1-2; D remains ambiguous. Trimming removed 7 bases at V and 4 bases at J, with 13 bases between. The CDR3 totals 12 residues. The germline V gene has CDR1 SQVTM and CDR2 ANQGSEA. Written as DNA, the CDR3 is TGCAGCGCGGAGATAAGAACCTATGGCTACACCTTC. It translates to CSAEIRTYGYTF.

This clone was observed a single time. The chain couples TRBV18 to TRBJ2-1; 10 bases are a match to TRBD2. Losses at the gene ends were 0 bases for V and 10 bases for J; bases not matched to a gene: 9. The CDR3 runs 16 residues. Germline loops: CDR1 KGHSH, CDR2 LQKENI. The CDR3 nucleotides are TGTGCCAGCTCACCACCGGCTAGCGGGAGCATGAGGGAGCAGTTCTTC. Translation: CASSPPASGSMREQFF.

The chain has TRBV27 and TRBJ2-7; the D gene is possibly TRBD2 (7 bases). Germline assignment: CDR1 MNHEY and CDR2 SMNVEV (reference sequence). This CDR3 is 15 amino acids long. With 5 bases removed from V and 3 bases from J, the gap between germline ends came to 17 bases. This chain's CDR3 is CASSLRGASYYEQYF. The DNA for the CDR3 is TGTGCCAGCAGTCTCCGGGGGGCCTCATACTACGAGCAGTACTTC.

The chain uses TRBV7-8 and TRBJ2-1, with 7 bases that match TRBD2. Germline V gene data show CDR1 as SGHVS and CDR2 as FQNEAQ. CDR3 length: 15 residues. V lost 2 bases to trimming and J lost 3 bases; unmatched junction nucleotides: 4. CDR3 coding DNA: TGTGCCAGCAGCTTACTGCGGGAGAACTACAATGAGCAGTTCTTC. Translation: CASSLLRENYNEQFF.

Of note for this clone: Additional DNA sequences in this sample encode the identical CDR3. The genes are TRBV9 and TRBJ1-1, with D possibly matching TRBD1 (5 bases). The CDR3 is made up of 13 amino acids. From germline, CDR1 is SGDLS and CDR2 YYNGEE. The ends were cut back, 1 base at V and 4 bases at J, with 8 bases in the middle. The CDR3 sequence: CASSVTGGTEAFF. The CDR3 DNA is TGTGCCAGCAGCGTAACCGGGGGCACTGAAGCTTTCTTT.

The rearrangement joins TRBV29-1 to TRBJ2-1; 9 bases fit TRBD2. CDR1 SQVTM and CDR2 ANQGSEA come from the germline V gene. Unmatched junction bases numbered 17, after V lost 7 bases and J lost 7 bases. The CDR3 loop spans 16 amino acids. The DNA of the CDR3 is TGCAGCGCCCTGGGAGGTGAGACTAGCGGATTTAATGAGCAGTTCTTC. Protein product: CSALGGETSGFNEQFF.

The chain links TRBV28 to TRBJ2-3; unclear D gene. The length of the CDR3 is 16 residues. From germline, CDR1 is MDHEN and CDR2 SYDVKM. Trimming stripped 8 bases from V and 2 bases from J, with 20 bases between. CDR3 nucleotides: TGTGCCAGCGGAAGATTAATGGGTGACCTCACAGATACGCAGTATTTT. This encodes CASGRLMGDLTDTQYF.

In this sample, this clone turned up once. The V and J genes are TRBV19 and TRBJ2-1, with a weak D call TRBD1 (7 bases). From germline, CDR1 is LNHDA and CDR2 SQIVND (reference sequence). There are 11 residues in the CDR3. The ends were cut back, 5 bases at V and 9 bases at J, with 8 bases in the middle. The CDR3, as DNA: TGTGCCAGTAGTCAGGGGGGTGAGCAGTTCTTC. It specifies CASSQGGEQFF. Together with reference TRBV19 and TRBJ2-1, the CDR3 gives the full variable domain: DGGITQSPKYLFRKEGQNVTLSCEQNLNHDAMYWYRQDPGQGLRLIYYSQIVNDFQKGDIAEGYSVSREKKESFPLTVTSAQKNPTAFYLCASSQGGEQFFGPGTRLTVL.

The rearrangement uses TRBV28 and TRBJ2-3, with D perhaps TRBD2 (5 bases). With 6 bases removed from V and 0 bases from J, the gap between germline ends came to 10 bases. Germline V gene lookup returns CDR1 MDHEN and CDR2 SYDVKM. The CDR3 loop spans 14 amino acids. In DNA form, the CDR3 reads TGTGCCAGCAGGCCGGACTTCAGCACAGATACGCAGTATTTT. It is translated as CASRPDFSTDTQYF.